This TCR beta chain is from a study of OX40 agonist ivuxolimab in advanced cancers. Data came from immunoSEQ multiplex PCR; TCRdb stores just in-frame clones and leaves some out. Of about 70,000 clones in the sample, 75% to 90% are singletons; the top ten hold more than 2.5%. CDR1 is SGHKS and CDR2 is YYEKEE in the germline V gene (reference sequence). The CDR3 consists of 14 residues. The V gene lost 4 bases and the J gene lost 5 bases, with 16 bases spanning the gap. Blood draws occurred at baseline, cycle 4 day 1, and cycle 7 day 1. This chain uses TRBV5-5 with TRBJ2-7, with D perhaps matching TRBD1 or TRBD2 (7 bases each). The TCR was taken from an adult with an advanced solid tumor such as melanoma, head and neck, liver or kidney cancer. Sequenced here: CD4+ or CD8+ T cells sorted from blood, sampled in a trial of the OX40 agonist ivuxolimab. The CDR3 DNA reads as TGTGCCAGCAGCCCGTTGACAGGGAGGGACGAGCAGTACTTC. Translated, it gives CASSPLTGRDEQYF.